A selection of T cell receptor beta chains follows, all from one sample in a study of T cell responses to AZD1222 COVID-19 vaccine. Here immunoSEQ multiplex PCR was the method, and the copy in TCRdb shows in-frame clones only, minus some. This sample has roughly 140,000 clones, with approximately 90% found just once. The specimen was peripheral blood, collected on day 0 of MenACWY control vaccination. All receptors derive from an adult in good health. CDR3s include the opening cysteine and the closing phenylalanine or tryptophan. D genes are given only for firm matches.

v_gene	d_gene	j_gene	CDR3aa
TRBV7-3	TRBD1	TRBJ1-3	CASSLWTGSGNTIYF
TRBV27	TRBD2	TRBJ2-2	CASSFLTSGGRRNTGELFF
TRBV6-5	TRBD1	TRBJ2-7	CASSLGTGGYYEQYF
TRBV6-5	TRBD1	TRBJ2-4	CASSWTGTGVNIQYF
TRBV7-6	.	TRBJ2-2	CASSWQGNTGELFF
TRBV30	.	TRBJ1-4	CAWSVHGGAREKLFF
TRBV5-1	.	TRBJ1-1	CASSLGPSPEAFF
TRBV24-1	.	TRBJ2-1	CATSGREGNNEQFF
TRBV30	.	TRBJ1-4	CAWGIREKLFF
TRBV27	TRBD1	TRBJ1-5	CASSPRDRGQPQHF
TRBV11-3	.	TRBJ2-2	CASSLSRSYNRVTGELFF
TRBV28	.	TRBJ2-7	CASNQGSSYEQYF
TRBV6-5	.	TRBJ1-6	CASRGANSPLHF
TRBV3-1/TRBV3-2	.	TRBJ1-1	CASSQSIEGYTEAFF
TRBV14	TRBD1	TRBJ1-2	CASSQGRGTGNYGYTF
TRBV5-1	.	TRBJ2-7	CASSLAGSHEQYF
TRBV7-9	TRBD1	TRBJ1-2	CASSSGQGVLGYTF
TRBV29-1	.	TRBJ1-1	CSVDSGTNTEAFF
TRBV3-1/TRBV3-2	.	TRBJ1-1	CASSQDGAANTEAFF
TRBV25-1	TRBD1	TRBJ1-2	CASSDDRVDGYTF
TRBV28	TRBD1	TRBJ1-1	CASSPRYRGNTEAFF
TRBV7-2	.	TRBJ2-4	CASSSAFGAENIQYF
TRBV9	.	TRBJ1-3	CASSAVLGGSGNTIYF
TRBV11-3	.	TRBJ2-3	CATSWVGDTQYF